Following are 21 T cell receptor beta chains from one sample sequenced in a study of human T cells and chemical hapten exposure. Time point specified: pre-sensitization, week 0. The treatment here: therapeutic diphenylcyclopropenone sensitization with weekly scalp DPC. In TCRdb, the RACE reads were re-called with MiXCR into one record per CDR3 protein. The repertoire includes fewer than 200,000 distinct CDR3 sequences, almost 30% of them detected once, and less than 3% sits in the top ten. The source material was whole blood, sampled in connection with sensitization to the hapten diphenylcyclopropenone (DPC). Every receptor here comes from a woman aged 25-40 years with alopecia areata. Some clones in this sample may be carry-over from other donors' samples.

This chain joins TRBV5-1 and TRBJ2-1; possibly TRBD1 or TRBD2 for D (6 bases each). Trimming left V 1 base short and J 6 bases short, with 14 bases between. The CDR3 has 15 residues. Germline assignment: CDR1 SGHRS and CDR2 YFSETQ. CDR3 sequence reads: CASSLFFSGANEQFF. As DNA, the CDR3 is TGCGCCAGCAGCTTGTTCTTTTCGGGGGCCAATGAGCAGTTCTTC.

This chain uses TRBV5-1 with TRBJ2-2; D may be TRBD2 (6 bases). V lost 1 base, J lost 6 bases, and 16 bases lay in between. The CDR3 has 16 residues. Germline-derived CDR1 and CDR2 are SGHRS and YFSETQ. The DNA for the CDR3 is TGCGCCAGCAGCTTGCCAGGGATGGTAGCGGCCGGGGAGCTGTTTTTT. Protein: CASSLPGMVAAGELFF. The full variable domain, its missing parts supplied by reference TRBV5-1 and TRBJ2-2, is KAGVTQTPRYLIKTRGQQVTLSCSPISGHRSVSWYQQTPGQGLQFLFEYFSETQRNKGNFPGRFSGRQFSNSRSEMNVSTLELGDSALYLCASSLPGMVAAGELFFGEGSRLTVL.

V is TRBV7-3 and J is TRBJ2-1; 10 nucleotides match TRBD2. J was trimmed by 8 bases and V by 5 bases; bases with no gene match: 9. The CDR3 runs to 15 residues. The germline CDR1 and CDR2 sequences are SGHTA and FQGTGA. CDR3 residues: CASSQSGLASHEQFF. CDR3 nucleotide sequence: TGTGCCAGCAGCCAATCGGGACTAGCGTCGCATGAGCAGTTCTTC.

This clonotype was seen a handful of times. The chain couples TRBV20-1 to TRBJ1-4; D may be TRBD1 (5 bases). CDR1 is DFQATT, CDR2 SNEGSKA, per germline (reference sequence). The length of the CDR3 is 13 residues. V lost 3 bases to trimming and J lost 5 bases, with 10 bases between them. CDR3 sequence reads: CSASGGENEKLFF. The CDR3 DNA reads TGCAGTGCTAGTGGGGGAGAAAATGAAAAACTGTTTTTT.

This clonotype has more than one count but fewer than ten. The CDR3 nucleotides are TGTGCCAGCAGAGGCCGGGACAGGGTCGAAGAGCAGTACTTC. Protein sequence: CASRGRDRVEEQYF. The chain uses TRBV5-6 and TRBJ2-7; 9 bases are a match to TRBD1. CDR1 and CDR2 (germline): SGHDT, YYEEEE. The CDR3 consists of 14 residues. Losses at the gene ends were 5 bases for V and 7 bases for J; bases not matched to a gene: 10.

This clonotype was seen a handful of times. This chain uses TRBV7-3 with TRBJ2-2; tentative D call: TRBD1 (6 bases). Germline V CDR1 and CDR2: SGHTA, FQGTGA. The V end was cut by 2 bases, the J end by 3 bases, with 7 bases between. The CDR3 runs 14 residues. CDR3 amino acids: CASSLGQHTGELFF. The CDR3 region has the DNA TGTGCCAGCAGCTTAGGACAGCACACCGGGGAGCTGTTTTTT.

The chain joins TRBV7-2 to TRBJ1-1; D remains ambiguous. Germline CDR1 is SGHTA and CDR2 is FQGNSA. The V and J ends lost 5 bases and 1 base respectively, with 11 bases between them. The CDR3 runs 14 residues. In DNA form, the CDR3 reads TGTGCCAGCAGCCAAATTTCCGGGAACACTGAAGCTTTCTTT. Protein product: CASSQISGNTEAFF.

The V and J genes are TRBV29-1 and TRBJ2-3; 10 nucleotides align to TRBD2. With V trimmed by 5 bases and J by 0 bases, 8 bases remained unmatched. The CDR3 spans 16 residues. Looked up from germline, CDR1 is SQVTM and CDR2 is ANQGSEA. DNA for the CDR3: TGCAGCGTTAGGGGAACTAGCGGGGCTAGCACAGATACGCAGTATTTT. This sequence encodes CSVRGTSGASTDTQYF.

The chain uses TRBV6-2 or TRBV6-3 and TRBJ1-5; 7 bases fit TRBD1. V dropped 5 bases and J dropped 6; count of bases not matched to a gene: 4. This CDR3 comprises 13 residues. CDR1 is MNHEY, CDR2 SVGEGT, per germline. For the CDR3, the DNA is TGTGCCAGCAGTAGACAGGGTTTTCAGCCCCAGCATTTT. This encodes CASSRQGFQPQHF.

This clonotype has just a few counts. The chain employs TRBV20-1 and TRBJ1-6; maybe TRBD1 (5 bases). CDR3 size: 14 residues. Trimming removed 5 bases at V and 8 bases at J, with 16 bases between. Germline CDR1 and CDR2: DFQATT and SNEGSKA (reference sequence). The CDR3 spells CSAFTGPGDSPLHF. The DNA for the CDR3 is TGCAGTGCTTTTACGGGGCCCGGGGATTCACCCCTCCACTTT.

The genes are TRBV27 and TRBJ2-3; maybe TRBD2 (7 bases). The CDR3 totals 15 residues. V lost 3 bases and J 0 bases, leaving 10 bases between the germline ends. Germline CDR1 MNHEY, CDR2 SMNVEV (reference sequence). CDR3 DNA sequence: TGTGCCAGCAGTTTTCGGGGGGCGAGCACAGATACGCAGTATTTT. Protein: CASSFRGASTDTQYF.

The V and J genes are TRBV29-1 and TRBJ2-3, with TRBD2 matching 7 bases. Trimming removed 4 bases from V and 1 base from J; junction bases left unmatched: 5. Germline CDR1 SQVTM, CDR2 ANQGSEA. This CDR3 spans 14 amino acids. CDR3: CSVGILAGTDTQYF. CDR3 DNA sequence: TGCAGCGTTGGTATTCTAGCGGGCACAGATACGCAGTATTTT.

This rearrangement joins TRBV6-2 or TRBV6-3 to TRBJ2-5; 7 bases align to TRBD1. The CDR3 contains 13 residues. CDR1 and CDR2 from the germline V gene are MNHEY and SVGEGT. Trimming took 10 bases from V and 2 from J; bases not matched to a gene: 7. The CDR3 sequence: CAISGQRQETQYF. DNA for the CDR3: TGTGCCATCTCGGGACAGAGACAAGAGACCCAGTACTTC.

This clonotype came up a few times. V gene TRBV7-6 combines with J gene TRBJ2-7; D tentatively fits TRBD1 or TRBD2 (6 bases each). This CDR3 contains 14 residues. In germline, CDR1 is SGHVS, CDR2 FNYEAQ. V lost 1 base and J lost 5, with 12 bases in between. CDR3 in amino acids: CASSLGGAGNEQYF. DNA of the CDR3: TGTGCCAGCAGCTTAGGGGGGGCCGGCAACGAGCAGTACTTC.

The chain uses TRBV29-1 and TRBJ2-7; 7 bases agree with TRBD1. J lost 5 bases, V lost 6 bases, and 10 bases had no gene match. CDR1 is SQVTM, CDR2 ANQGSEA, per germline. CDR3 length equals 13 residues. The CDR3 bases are TGCAGCGTGGAGAAGGGGGCGCGGGACGAGCAGTACTTC. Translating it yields CSVEKGARDEQYF.

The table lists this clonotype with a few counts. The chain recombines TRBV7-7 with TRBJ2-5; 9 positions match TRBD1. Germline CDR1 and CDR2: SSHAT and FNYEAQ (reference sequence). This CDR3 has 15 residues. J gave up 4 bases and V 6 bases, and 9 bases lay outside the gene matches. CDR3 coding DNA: TGTGCCAGCAGGCCTGGGACAGGGAGGAGAGAGACCCAGTACTTC. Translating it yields CASRPGTGRRETQYF.

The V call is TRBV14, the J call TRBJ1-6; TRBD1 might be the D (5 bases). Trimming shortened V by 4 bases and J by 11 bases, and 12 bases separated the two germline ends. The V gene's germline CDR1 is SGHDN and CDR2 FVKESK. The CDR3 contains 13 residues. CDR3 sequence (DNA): TGTGCCAGCAGCCCAACCTCAGGGACACCCCTCCACTTT. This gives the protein CASSPTSGTPLHF.

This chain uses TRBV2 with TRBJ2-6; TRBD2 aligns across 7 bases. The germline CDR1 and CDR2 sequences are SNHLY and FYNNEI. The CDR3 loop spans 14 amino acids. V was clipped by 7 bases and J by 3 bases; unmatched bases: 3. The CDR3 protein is CASTWTSGANVLTF. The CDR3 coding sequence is TGTGCCAGCACCTGGACTAGTGGGGCCAACGTCCTGACTTTC.

The CDR3 spells CSVGTTGVTGELFF. DNA for the CDR3: TGCAGCGTTGGTACGACAGGGGTAACCGGGGAGCTGTTTTTT. This chain uses TRBV29-1 with TRBJ2-2, with 8 positions matching TRBD1. Germline CDR1 is SQVTM and CDR2 is ANQGSEA. This CDR3 contains 14 residues. After removal of 4 bases from V and 5 bases from J, the junction contained 6 bases not matched to a gene.

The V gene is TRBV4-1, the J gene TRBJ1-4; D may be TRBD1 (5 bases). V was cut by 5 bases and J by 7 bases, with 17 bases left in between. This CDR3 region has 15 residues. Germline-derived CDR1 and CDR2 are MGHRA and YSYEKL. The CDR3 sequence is CASSTWGDPREKLFF. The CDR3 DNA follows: TGCGCCAGCAGCACTTGGGGGGATCCTCGTGAAAAACTGTTTTTT.

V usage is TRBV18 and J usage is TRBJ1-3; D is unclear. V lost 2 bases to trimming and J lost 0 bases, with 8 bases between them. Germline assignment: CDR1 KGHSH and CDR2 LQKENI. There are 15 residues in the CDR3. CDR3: CASSPWVSSGNTIYF. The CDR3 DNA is TGTGCCAGCTCACCATGGGTCAGCTCTGGAAACACCATATATTTT.